This T cell receptor beta chain was identified during a study of shared clonotypes between healthy human individuals. This clone was seen a few times. The antigen is undetermined. Study-level points and caveats: Depth of sequencing was expected to influence donor clonotype sharing.

Germline values: CDR1 MDHEN, CDR2 SYDVKM. The ends were cut back, 5 bases at V and 6 bases at J, with 8 bases in the middle. The CDR3 runs to 12 residues. Scientists sequenced DNA from unsorted PBMC on ten immunoSEQ deep assay plates. Assay: immunoSEQ multiplex PCR; the TCRdb copy retains only in-frame clones and omits some. Among about 460,000 clones, over 60% were seen once, and the ten largest hold around 12%. This clonotype was obtained from a woman in her thirties or forties in good health. Some clones in this sample may be carry-over from other donors' samples. J is TRBJ1-5 and V is TRBV28, with D possibly matching TRBD1 (5 bases). Sequenced material: PBMCs. CDR3 sequence (DNA): TGTGCCAGCAGTCGGGACGTTCAGCCCCAGCATTTT. Translated: CASSRDVQPQHF. The full variable domain, completed using reference TRBV28 and TRBJ1-5, is DVKVTQSSRYLVKRTGEKVFLECVQDMDHENMFWYRQDPGLGLRLIYFSYDVKMKEKGDIPEGYSVSREKKERFSLILESASTNQTSMYLCASSRDVQPQHFGDGTRLSIL.